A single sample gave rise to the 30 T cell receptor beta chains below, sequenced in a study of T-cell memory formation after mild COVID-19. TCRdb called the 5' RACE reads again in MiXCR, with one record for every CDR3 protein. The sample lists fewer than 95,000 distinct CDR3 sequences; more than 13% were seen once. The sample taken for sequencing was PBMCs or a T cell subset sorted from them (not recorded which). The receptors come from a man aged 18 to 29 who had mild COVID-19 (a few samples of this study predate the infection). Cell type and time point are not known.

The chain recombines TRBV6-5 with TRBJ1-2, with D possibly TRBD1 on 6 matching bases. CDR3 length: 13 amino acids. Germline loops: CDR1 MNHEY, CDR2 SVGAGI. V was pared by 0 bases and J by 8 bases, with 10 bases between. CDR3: CASSYSAGDGYTF. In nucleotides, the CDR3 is TGTGCCAGCAGTTACTCGGCAGGGGACGGCTACACCTTC.

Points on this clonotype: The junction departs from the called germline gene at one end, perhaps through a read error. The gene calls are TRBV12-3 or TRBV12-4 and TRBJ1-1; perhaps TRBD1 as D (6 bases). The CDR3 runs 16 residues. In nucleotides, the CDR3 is TGTGCCAGCATAAGGTGGGGGGGGCGGACGAACACAGAAGCTTTCTTT. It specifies CASIRWGGRTNTEAFF.

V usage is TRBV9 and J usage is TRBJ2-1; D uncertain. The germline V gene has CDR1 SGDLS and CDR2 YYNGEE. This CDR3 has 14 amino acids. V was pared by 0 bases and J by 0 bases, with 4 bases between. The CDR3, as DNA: TGTGCCAGCAGCGTAGGCGGCTCCTACAATGAGCAGTTCTTC. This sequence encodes CASSVGGSYNEQFF.

Here the CDR3 reads CASSPGQGVETQYF. Here the CDR3 DNA reads TGCGCCAGCAGCCCGGGACAGGGGGTAGAGACCCAGTACTTC. The rearrangement uses TRBV5-1 and TRBJ2-5; 11 bases agree with TRBD1. Trimming at V came to 4 bases and at J to 4 bases, leaving 3 bases not matched to a gene. Per germline, CDR1 SGHRS and CDR2 YFSETQ. This CDR3 is 14 amino acids long.

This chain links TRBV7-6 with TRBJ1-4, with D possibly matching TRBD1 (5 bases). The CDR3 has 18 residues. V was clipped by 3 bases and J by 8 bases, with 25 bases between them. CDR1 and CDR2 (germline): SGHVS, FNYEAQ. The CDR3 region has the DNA TGTGCCAGCAGCTTCACATTGCGTGTGGGGCTTTCAGAAGAAAAACTGTTTTTT. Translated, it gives CASSFTLRVGLSEEKLFF. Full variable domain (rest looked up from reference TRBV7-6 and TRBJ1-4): GAGVSQSPRYKVTKRGQDVALRCDPISGHVSLYWYRQALGQGPEFLTYFNYEAQQDKSGLPNDRFSAERPEGSISTLTIQRTEQRDSAMYRCASSFTLRVGLSEEKLFFGSGTQLSVL.

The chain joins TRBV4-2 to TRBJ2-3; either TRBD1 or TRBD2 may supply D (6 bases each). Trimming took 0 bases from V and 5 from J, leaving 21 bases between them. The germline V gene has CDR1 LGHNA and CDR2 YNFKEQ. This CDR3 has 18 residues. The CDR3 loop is CASSQDQQATGARDTQYF. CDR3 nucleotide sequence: TGTGCCAGCAGCCAAGACCAACAGGCAACGGGGGCGCGAGATACGCAGTATTTT.

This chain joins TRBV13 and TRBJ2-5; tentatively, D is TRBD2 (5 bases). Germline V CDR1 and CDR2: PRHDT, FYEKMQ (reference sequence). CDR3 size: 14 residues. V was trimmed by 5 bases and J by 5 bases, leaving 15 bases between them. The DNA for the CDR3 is TGTGCCAGCAGCCCCCCTCGGGGTAGGGAGACCCAGTACTTC. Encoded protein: CASSPPRGRETQYF.

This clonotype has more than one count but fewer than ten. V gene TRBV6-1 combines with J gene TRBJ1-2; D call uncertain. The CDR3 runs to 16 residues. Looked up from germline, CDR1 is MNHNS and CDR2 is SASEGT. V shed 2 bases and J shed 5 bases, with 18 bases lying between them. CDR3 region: CASSERTEFRIYGYTF. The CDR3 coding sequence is TGTGCCAGCAGTGAACGAACGGAGTTCCGTATTTATGGCTACACCTTC.

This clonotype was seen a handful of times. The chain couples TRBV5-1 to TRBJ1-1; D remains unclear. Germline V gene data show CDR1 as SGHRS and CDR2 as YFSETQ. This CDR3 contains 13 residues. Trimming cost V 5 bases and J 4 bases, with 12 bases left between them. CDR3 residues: CASSLEVGTEAFF. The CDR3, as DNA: TGCGCCAGCAGTCTTGAGGTAGGCACTGAAGCTTTCTTT.

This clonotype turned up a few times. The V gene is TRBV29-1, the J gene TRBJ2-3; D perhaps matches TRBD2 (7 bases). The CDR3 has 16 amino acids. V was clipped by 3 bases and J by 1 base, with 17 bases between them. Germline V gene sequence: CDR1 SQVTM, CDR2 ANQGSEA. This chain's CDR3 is CSVDRPGAGGTDTQYF. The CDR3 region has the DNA TGCAGCGTTGATAGGCCAGGGGCGGGGGGCACAGATACGCAGTATTTT.

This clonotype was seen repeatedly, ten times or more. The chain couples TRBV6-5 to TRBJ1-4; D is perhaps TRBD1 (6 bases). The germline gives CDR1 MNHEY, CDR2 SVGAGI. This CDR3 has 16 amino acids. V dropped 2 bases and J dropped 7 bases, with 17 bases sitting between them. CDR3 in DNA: TGTGCCAGCAGTTACCAGGTCAGGACAGATCCTGAAAAACTGTTTTTT. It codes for CASSYQVRTDPEKLFF.

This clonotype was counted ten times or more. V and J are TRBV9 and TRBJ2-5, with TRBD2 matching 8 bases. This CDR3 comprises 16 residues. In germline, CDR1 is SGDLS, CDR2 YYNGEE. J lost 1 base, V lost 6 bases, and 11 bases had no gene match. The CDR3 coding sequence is TGTGCCAGCACCCTAGGGCGGGGGGAACTCCAAGAGACCCAGTACTTC. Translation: CASTLGRGELQETQYF. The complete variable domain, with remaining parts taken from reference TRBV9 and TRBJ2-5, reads DSGVTQTPKHLITATGQRVTLRCSPRSGDLSVYWYQQSLDQGLQFLIQYYNGEERAKGNILERFSAQQFPDLHSELNLSSLELGDSALYFCASTLGRGELQETQYFGPGTRLLVL.

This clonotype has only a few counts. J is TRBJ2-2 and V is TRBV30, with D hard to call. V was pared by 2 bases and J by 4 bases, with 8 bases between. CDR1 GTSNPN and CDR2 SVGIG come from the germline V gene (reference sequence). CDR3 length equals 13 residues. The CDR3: CAWSYAGTGELFF. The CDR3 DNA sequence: TGTGCCTGGAGTTATGCAGGCACCGGGGAGCTGTTTTTT.

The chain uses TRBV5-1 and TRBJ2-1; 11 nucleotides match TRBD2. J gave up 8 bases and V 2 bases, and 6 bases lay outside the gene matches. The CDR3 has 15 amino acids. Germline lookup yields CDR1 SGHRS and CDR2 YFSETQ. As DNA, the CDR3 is TGCGCCAGCAGCTTAACTAGCGGGGGATACGATGAGCAGTTCTTC. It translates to CASSLTSGGYDEQFF.

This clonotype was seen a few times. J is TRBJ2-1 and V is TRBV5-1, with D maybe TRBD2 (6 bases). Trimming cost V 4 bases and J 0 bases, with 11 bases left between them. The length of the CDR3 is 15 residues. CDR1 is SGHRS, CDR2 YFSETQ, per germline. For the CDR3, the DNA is TGCGCCAGCAGCGAGGGACTCCGCTCCTACAATGAGCAGTTCTTC. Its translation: CASSEGLRSYNEQFF. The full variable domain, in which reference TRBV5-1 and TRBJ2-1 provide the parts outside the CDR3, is KAGVTQTPRYLIKTRGQQVTLSCSPISGHRSVSWYQQTPGQGLQFLFEYFSETQRNKGNFPGRFSGRQFSNSRSEMNVSTLELGDSALYLCASSEGLRSYNEQFFGPGTRLTVL.

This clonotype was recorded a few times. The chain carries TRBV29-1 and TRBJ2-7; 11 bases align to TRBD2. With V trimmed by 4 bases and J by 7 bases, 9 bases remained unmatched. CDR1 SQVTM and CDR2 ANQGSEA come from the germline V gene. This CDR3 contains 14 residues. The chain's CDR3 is CSVGLAGLAREQYF. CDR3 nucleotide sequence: TGCAGCGTTGGACTAGCGGGGCTGGCACGGGAGCAGTACTTC.

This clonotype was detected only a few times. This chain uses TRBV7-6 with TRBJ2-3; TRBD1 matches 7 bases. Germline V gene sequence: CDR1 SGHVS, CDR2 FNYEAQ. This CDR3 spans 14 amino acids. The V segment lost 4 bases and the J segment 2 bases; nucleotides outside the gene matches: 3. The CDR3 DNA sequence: TGTGCCAGCAGCTACGGGACAGACACAGATACGCAGTATTTT. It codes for CASSYGTDTDTQYF. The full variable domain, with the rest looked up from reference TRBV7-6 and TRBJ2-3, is GAGVSQSPRYKVTKRGQDVALRCDPISGHVSLYWYRQALGQGPEFLTYFNYEAQQDKSGLPNDRFSAERPEGSISTLTIQRTEQRDSAMYRCASSYGTDTDTQYFGPGTRLTVL.

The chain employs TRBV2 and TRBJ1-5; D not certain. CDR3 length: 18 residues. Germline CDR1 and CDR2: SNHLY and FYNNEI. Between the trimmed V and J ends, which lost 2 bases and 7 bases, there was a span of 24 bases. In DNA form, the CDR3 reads TGTGCCAGCAGTGAACAGCCCCCCGAGGTAGGGCGGCACCAGCCCCAGCATTTT. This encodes CASSEQPPEVGRHQPQHF.

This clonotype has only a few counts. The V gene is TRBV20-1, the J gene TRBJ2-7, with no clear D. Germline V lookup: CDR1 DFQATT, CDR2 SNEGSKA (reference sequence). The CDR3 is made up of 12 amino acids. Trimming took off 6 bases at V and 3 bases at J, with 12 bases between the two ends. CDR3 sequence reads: CSADRANYEQYF. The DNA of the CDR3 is TGCAGTGCGGATCGGGCCAACTACGAGCAGTACTTC.

The CDR3 DNA is TGTGCCAGCAGCACCGGGACAGGGGGCGGAAACACCATATATTTT. Its translation: CASSTGTGGGNTIYF. J is TRBJ1-3 and V is TRBV7-8; TRBD1 aligns across 12 bases. The germline CDR1 and CDR2 sequences are SGHVS and FQNEAQ. The CDR3 is 15 residues long. The V segment lost 5 bases and the J segment 4 bases; nucleotides outside the gene matches: 3.

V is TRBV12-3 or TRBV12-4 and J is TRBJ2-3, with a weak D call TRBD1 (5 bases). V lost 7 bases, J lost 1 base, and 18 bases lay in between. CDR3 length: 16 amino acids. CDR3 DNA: TGTGCCAGCATTTCCCAAGAGACAGTTCGCACAGATACGCAGTATTTT. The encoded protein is CASISQETVRTDTQYF.

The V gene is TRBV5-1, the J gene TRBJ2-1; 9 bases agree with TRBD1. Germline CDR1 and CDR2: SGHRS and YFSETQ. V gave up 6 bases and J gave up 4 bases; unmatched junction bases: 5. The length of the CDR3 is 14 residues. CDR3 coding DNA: TGCGCCAGCACACCGGGACAGGGATACAATGAGCAGTTCTTC. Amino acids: CASTPGQGYNEQFF.

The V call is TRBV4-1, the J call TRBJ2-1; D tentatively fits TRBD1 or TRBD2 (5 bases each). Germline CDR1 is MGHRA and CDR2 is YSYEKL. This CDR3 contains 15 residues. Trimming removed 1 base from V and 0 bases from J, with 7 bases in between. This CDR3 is CASSQGGVSYNEQFF. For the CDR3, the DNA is TGCGCCAGCAGCCAAGGAGGGGTCTCCTACAATGAGCAGTTCTTC.

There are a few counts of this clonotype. CDR3 loop: CASRTGQAYEQYF. CDR3 in DNA: TGCGCCAGCAGGACCGGACAGGCGTACGAGCAGTACTTC. The chain couples TRBV5-1 to TRBJ2-7, with TRBD1 identical over 7 bases. This CDR3 spans 13 amino acids. After removal of 5 bases from V and 4 bases from J, the junction contained 6 bases not matched to a gene. CDR1 and CDR2 (germline): SGHRS, YFSETQ.

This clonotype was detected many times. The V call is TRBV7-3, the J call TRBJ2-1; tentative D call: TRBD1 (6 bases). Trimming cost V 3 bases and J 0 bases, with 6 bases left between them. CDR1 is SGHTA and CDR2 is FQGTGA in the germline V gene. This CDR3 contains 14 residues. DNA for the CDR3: TGTGCCAGCAGCTTGGACAGCTCCTACAATGAGCAGTTCTTC. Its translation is CASSLDSSYNEQFF.

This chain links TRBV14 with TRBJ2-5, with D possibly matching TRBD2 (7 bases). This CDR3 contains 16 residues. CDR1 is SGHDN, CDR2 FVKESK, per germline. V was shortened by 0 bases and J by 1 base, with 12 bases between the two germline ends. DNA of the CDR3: TGTGCCAGCAGCCAAGATCGGGGGGCCATCCAAGAGACCCAGTACTTC. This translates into CASSQDRGAIQETQYF.

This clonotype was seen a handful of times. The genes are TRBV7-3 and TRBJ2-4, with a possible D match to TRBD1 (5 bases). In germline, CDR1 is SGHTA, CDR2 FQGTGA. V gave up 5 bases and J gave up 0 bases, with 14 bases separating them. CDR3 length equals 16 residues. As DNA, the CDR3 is TGTGCCAGCAGCGAAGACAGCCTACAAGCCAAAAACATTCAGTACTTC. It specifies CASSEDSLQAKNIQYF.

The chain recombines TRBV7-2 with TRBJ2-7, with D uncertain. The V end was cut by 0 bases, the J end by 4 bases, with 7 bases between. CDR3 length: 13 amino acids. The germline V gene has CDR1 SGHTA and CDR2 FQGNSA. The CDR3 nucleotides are TGTGCCAGCAGCTTAGCGCGCAGTTACGAGCAGTACGTC. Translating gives CASSLARSYEQYV.

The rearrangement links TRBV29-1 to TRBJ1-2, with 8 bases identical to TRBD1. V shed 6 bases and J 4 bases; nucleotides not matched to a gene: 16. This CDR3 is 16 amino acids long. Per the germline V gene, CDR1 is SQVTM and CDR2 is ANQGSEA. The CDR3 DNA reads TGCAGCGTCGATGAAGATACAGGGGGTGGACCCTATGGCTACACCTTC. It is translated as CSVDEDTGGGPYGYTF. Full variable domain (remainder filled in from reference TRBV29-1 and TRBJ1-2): SAVISQKPSRDICQRGTSLTIQCQVDSQVTMMFWYRQQPGQSLTLIATANQGSEATYESGFVIDKFPISRPNLTFSTLTVSNMSPEDSSIYLCSVDEDTGGGPYGYTFGSGTRLTVV.

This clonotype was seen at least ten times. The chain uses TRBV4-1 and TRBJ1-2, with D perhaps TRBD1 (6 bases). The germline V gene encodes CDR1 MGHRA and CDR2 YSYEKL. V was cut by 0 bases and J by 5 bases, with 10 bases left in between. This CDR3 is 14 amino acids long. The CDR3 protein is CASSQEVGQYGYTF. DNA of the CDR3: TGCGCCAGCAGCCAAGAGGTTGGACAGTATGGCTACACCTTC.